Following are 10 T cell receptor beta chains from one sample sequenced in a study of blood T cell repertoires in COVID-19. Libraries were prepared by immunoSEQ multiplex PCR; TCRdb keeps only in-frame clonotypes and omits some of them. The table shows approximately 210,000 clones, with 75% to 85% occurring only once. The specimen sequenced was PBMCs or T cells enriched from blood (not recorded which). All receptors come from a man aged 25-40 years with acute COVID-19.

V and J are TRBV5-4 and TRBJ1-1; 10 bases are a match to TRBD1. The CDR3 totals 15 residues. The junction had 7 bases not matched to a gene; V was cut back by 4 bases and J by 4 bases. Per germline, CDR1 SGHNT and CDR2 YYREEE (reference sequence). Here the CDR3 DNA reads TGTGCCAGCAGCCCTCCCGGACAGGGGGTCACTGAAGCTTTCTTT. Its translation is CASSPPGQGVTEAFF.

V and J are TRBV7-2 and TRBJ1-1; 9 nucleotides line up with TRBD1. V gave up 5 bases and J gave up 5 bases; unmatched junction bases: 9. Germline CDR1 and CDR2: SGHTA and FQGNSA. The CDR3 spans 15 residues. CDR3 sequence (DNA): TGTGCCAGCAGCGCACCCGGGACAGGGAATACTGAAGCTTTCTTT. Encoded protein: CASSAPGTGNTEAFF.

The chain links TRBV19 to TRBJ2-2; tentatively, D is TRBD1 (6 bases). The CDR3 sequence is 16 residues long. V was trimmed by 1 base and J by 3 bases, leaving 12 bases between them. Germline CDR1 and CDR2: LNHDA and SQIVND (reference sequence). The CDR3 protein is CASSIVGTMDTGELFF. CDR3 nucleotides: TGTGCCAGTAGTATAGTTGGGACAATGGACACCGGGGAGCTGTTTTTT.

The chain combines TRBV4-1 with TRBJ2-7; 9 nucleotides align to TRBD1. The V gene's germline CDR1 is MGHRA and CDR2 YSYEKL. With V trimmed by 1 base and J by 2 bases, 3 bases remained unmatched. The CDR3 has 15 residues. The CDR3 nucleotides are TGCGCCAGCAGCCAAGGAGGACAGGGGCCCTACGAGCAGTACTTC. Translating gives CASSQGGQGPYEQYF.

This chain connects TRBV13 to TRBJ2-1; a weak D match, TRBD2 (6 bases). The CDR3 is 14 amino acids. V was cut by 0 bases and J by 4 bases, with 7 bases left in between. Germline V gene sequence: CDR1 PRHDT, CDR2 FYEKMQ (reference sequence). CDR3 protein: CASSLGAGYNEQFF. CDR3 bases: TGTGCCAGCAGCTTAGGGGCGGGGTACAATGAGCAGTTCTTC.

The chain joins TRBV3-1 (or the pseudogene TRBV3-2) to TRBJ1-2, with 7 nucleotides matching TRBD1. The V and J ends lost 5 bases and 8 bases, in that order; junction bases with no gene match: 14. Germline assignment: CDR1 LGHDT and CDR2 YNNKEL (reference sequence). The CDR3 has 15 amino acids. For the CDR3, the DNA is TGTGCCAGCAGCGAAAGGGGGCGCAGCTTATCAGGCTACACCTTC. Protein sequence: CASSERGRSLSGYTF.

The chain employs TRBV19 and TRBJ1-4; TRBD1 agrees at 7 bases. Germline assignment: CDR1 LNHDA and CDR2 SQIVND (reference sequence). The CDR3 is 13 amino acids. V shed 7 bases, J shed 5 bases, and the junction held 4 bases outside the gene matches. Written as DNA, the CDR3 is TGTGCCAGTACGGACAGGACAAATGAAAAACTGTTTTTT. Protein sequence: CASTDRTNEKLFF.

The CDR3 nucleotides read TGTGCCAGTGAGGAAAGGAGGAATGGCTACACCTTC. Translated, it gives CASEERRNGYTF. The chain combines TRBV7-9 with TRBJ1-2; D remains unclear. CDR1 is SEHNR, CDR2 FQNEAQ, per germline (reference sequence). The CDR3 length is 12 residues. Trimming took off 9 bases at V and 6 bases at J, with 14 bases between the two ends.

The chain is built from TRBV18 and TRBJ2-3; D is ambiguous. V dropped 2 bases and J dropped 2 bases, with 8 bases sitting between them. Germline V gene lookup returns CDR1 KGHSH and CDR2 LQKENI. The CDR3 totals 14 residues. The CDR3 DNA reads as TGTGCCAGCTCACCAGGGCAGCCCACAGATACGCAGTATTTT. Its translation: CASSPGQPTDTQYF.

The CDR3 spells CASSTGLAGVYEQYF. The DNA of the CDR3 is TGTGCCAGCAGCACCGGACTAGCGGGAGTTTACGAGCAGTACTTC. The chain couples TRBV5-6 to TRBJ2-7; 13 bases are shared with TRBD2. From germline, CDR1 is SGHDT and CDR2 YYEEEE. This CDR3 region has 15 residues. V dropped 4 bases and J dropped 4; count of bases not matched to a gene: 5.